These 20 T cell receptor beta chains came from one sample sequenced in a study of blood T cell repertoires in COVID-19. TCRdb's table, derived via immunoSEQ multiplex PCR, lists solely in-frame clones and lacks some. The sample has fewer than 120,000 clones, about 90% seen once; the top ten hold around 4.9%. Sequencing used peripheral blood. These receptors all come from a human donor in a cohort sampled during active COVID-19.

The chain is built from TRBV6-1 and TRBJ1-5; D not resolved. The ends were cut back, 2 bases at V and 0 bases at J, with 11 bases in the middle. The CDR3 is 16 residues long. Germline V gives CDR1 MNHNS, CDR2 SASEGT. In nucleotides, the CDR3 is TGTGCCAGCAGTGAATTGGCCAATTATAGCAATCAGCCCCAGCATTTT. Translated: CASSELANYSNQPQHF.

The chain carries TRBV30 and TRBJ1-1; 8 bases align to TRBD1. J lost 0 bases, V lost 5 bases, and 5 bases had no gene match. This CDR3 is 14 amino acids long. CDR1 is GTSNPN, CDR2 SVGIG, per germline (reference sequence). CDR3 loop: CAWLRQGMNTEAFF. The CDR3 bases are TGTGCCTGGCTTAGACAGGGGATGAACACTGAAGCTTTCTTT. Filled out from reference TRBV30 and TRBJ1-1, the complete variable domain reads SQTIHQWPATLVQPVGSPLSLECTVEGTSNPNLYWYRQAAGRGLQLLFYSVGIGQISSEVPQNLSASRPQDRQFILSSKKLLLSDSGFYLCAWLRQGMNTEAFFGQGTRLTVV.

The chain carries TRBV5-6 and TRBJ2-1; D perhaps matches TRBD1 (6 bases). Germline CDR1 reads SGHDT; CDR2 reads YYEEEE. V lost 1 base to trimming and J lost 9 bases, with 17 bases between them. This CDR3 is built from 15 residues. The DNA for the CDR3 is TGTGCCAGCAGCTTGAGTGGCAGGGGTGGTGCTGAGCAGTTCTTC. Translating it yields CASSLSGRGGAEQFF.

The gene calls are TRBV7-9 and TRBJ2-3; no reliable D call. Trimming took 3 bases from V and 6 from J, leaving 7 bases between them. The CDR3 is 12 amino acids. The germline gives CDR1 SEHNR, CDR2 FQNEAQ (reference sequence). Here the CDR3 reads CASSLFPDTQYF. CDR3 nucleotide sequence: TGTGCCAGCAGCTTGTTCCCGGATACGCAGTATTTT. The complete variable domain, with remaining parts taken from reference TRBV7-9 and TRBJ2-3, reads DTGVSQNPRHKITKRGQNVTFRCDPISEHNRLYWYRQTLGQGPEFLTYFQNEAQLEKSRLLSDRFSAERPKGSFSTLEIQRTEQGDSAMYLCASSLFPDTQYFGPGTRLTVL.

The chain couples TRBV7-2 to TRBJ2-1, with a possible D match to TRBD1 (6 bases). Germline V gene data show CDR1 as SGHTA and CDR2 as FQGNSA. V lost 5 bases, J lost 3 bases, and 14 bases lay in between. The CDR3 length is 15 residues. The CDR3 DNA is TGTGCCAGCAGCCCCCAGGGGACCCTCTACAATGAGCAGTTCTTC. This sequence encodes CASSPQGTLYNEQFF.

The rearrangement joins TRBV27 to TRBJ2-1, with D tentatively TRBD1 (6 bases). From germline, CDR1 is MNHEY and CDR2 SMNVEV (reference sequence). The CDR3 runs 14 residues. V was pared by 4 bases and J by 14 bases, with 21 bases between. The CDR3 DNA reads TGTGCCAGCAGTTCTCCAATTACAGGAGCAGGGGAGTTCTTC. It is translated as CASSSPITGAGEFF.

This chain connects TRBV2 to TRBJ2-1; 11 bases match TRBD2. The V and J ends lost 7 bases and 7 bases, in that order; junction bases with no gene match: 9. Germline-derived CDR1 and CDR2 are SNHLY and FYNNEI. CDR3 length equals 15 residues. The CDR3 spells CASTSTSGMENEQFF. CDR3 nucleotides: TGTGCCAGCACCTCGACTAGCGGGATGGAGAATGAGCAGTTCTTC.

This clone appeared a few times. The CDR3 nucleotides read TGTGCCAGTAGTGCGGAACAGGTTGCAGATACGCAGTATTTT. Its translation: CASSAEQVADTQYF. The rearrangement links TRBV19 to TRBJ2-3, with a tentative D call TRBD1 (5 bases). V lost 5 bases and J 4 bases, leaving 13 bases between the germline ends. Germline loops: CDR1 LNHDA, CDR2 SQIVND (reference sequence). CDR3 length equals 14 residues.

The chain is built from TRBV5-1 and TRBJ2-1; D is unclear. V was cut by 6 bases and J by 7 bases, with 14 bases left in between. The CDR3 extends over 13 amino acids. CDR1 SGHRS and CDR2 YFSETQ come from the germline V gene. CDR3 region: CASNEASANEQFF. CDR3 nucleotide sequence: TGCGCCAGCAACGAAGCGAGCGCGAATGAGCAGTTCTTC.

J is TRBJ2-1 and V is TRBV7-2, with TRBD1 as a possible D gene (5 bases). The CDR3 length is 16 residues. CDR1 and CDR2 from the germline V gene are SGHTA and FQGNSA. Trimming shortened V by 0 bases and J by 2 bases, and 11 bases separated the two germline ends. Here the CDR3 DNA reads TGTGCCAGCAGCTTAGCATCCGCCAGGGCCTACAATGAGCAGTTCTTC. Translated: CASSLASARAYNEQFF.

The chain couples TRBV27 to TRBJ2-7; tentatively, D is TRBD1 (5 bases). Per germline, CDR1 MNHEY and CDR2 SMNVEV (reference sequence). V was pared by 3 bases and J by 2 bases, with 11 bases between. The CDR3 is 14 residues long. DNA of the CDR3: TGTGCCAGCAGTTTGCAGGGCGAAACCTACGAGCAGTACTTC. This sequence encodes CASSLQGETYEQYF.

The chain uses TRBV28 and TRBJ1-2; 10 bases align to TRBD1. The CDR3 length is 14 residues. Germline V lookup: CDR1 MDHEN, CDR2 SYDVKM. Trimming cost V 5 bases and J 3 bases; bases outside gene matches: 3. Here the CDR3 DNA reads TGTGCCAGCAGTCCCGGGACAGGGGACTATGGCTACACCTTC. Translation gives CASSPGTGDYGYTF.

This rearrangement joins TRBV27 to TRBJ2-7; 9 nucleotides agree with TRBD2. This CDR3 is 14 amino acids long. J lost 2 bases, V lost 5 bases, and 4 bases had no gene match. Germline V gene data show CDR1 as MNHEY and CDR2 as SMNVEV (reference sequence). The CDR3 DNA is TGTGCCAGCAGTAGGCTAGCGGGAACCTACGAGCAGTACTTC. Its protein product is CASSRLAGTYEQYF.

This sequence joins TRBV29-1 and TRBJ2-3; 7 bases match TRBD2. With V trimmed by 5 bases and J by 4 bases, 9 bases remained unmatched. The CDR3 sequence is 14 residues long. Germline V gene data show CDR1 as SQVTM and CDR2 as ANQGSEA. CDR3 nucleotides: TGCAGCGTTCGTCTGGGGAGGGGATCAGATACGCAGTATTTT. This codes for CSVRLGRGSDTQYF.

This chain uses TRBV7-9 with TRBJ1-2, with TRBD1 matching over 11 bases. Germline values: CDR1 SEHNR, CDR2 FQNEAQ (reference sequence). With V trimmed by 2 bases and J by 3 bases, 8 bases remained unmatched. There are 17 residues in the CDR3. CDR3 region: CASSLMGQGGIDYGYTF. The DNA of the CDR3 is TGTGCCAGCAGCTTAATGGGACAGGGGGGGATCGACTATGGCTACACCTTC.

The rearrangement uses TRBV19 and TRBJ1-1; TRBD1 agrees at 9 bases. CDR1 LNHDA and CDR2 SQIVND come from the germline V gene (reference sequence). V lost 0 bases to trimming and J lost 7 bases; unmatched junction nucleotides: 9. CDR3 length: 16 amino acids. CDR3 in amino acids: CASSIDPEGQGYEAFF. Here the CDR3 DNA reads TGTGCCAGTAGTATAGACCCTGAGGGACAGGGTTATGAAGCTTTCTTT.

V is TRBV7-6 and J is TRBJ1-3; 9 bases fit TRBD1. This CDR3 region has 16 residues. Germline assignment: CDR1 SGHVS and CDR2 FNYEAQ. Trimming took 5 bases from V and 4 from J; bases not matched to a gene: 9. The CDR3 bases are TGTGCCAGCAGCCGAACCGGGACAGGGCTAGGAAACACCATATATTTT. It is translated as CASSRTGTGLGNTIYF. The whole variable domain, filled in from reference TRBV7-6 and TRBJ1-3, reads GAGVSQSPRYKVTKRGQDVALRCDPISGHVSLYWYRQALGQGPEFLTYFNYEAQQDKSGLPNDRFSAERPEGSISTLTIQRTEQRDSAMYRCASSRTGTGLGNTIYFGEGSWLTVV.

The V and J genes are TRBV5-6 and TRBJ2-7; TRBD1 matches 9 bases. The V and J ends lost 2 bases and 3 bases, in that order; junction bases with no gene match: 9. CDR3 length: 16 residues. The germline V gene encodes CDR1 SGHDT and CDR2 YYEEEE. CDR3 nucleotide sequence: TGTGCCAGCAGCTTAGTTACCGGGACAGGGTTCTACGAGCAGTACTTC. Protein product: CASSLVTGTGFYEQYF.

This clone has a handful of counts. The chain recombines TRBV6-4 with TRBJ2-2; tentative D call: TRBD2 (5 bases). Germline CDR1 reads MRHNA; CDR2 reads SNTAGT. The CDR3 has 13 amino acids. Trimming pared 10 bases from V and 2 bases from J, leaving 11 bases between. The CDR3, as DNA: TGTGCCACCCGGCGGGCAAACACCGGGGAGCTGTTTTTT. The encoded protein is CATRRANTGELFF.

J is TRBJ1-1 and V is TRBV9; weak D call: TRBD1 (5 bases). The V gene's germline CDR1 is SGDLS and CDR2 YYNGEE. V was shortened by 1 base and J by 0 bases, with 7 bases between the two germline ends. The CDR3 runs to 14 residues. The CDR3 region is CASSVSGLNTEAFF. The DNA of the CDR3 is TGTGCCAGCAGCGTATCAGGGCTGAACACTGAAGCTTTCTTT.